The TCR beta chain described here comes from a study of beta chain features in type 1 diabetes. Broader study findings: Among patients with Type 1 diabetes, TCRB CDR3s were moderately but significantly shorter in every one of the four CD4+ subsets. Sequencing the cDNA could make cells with high TCR expression show up more than they should. The naive, central memory and Treg TCRB repertoires of patients appeared to be more similar to one another than those of healthy donors.

Reverse transcribing all isolated RNA meant expressed TCRB transcripts were sequenced. Assay: immunoSEQ multiplex PCR; the TCRdb copy retains only in-frame clones and omits some. The repertoire holds 300,000 to 450,000 clones, roughly an eighth seen once, with roughly 0.015% in the top ten. The germline V gene has CDR1 MDHEN and CDR2 SYDVKM. CDR3 length equals 15 residues. V lost 1 base, J lost 6 bases, and 16 bases lay in between. There are a few counts of this clone. Its cognate antigen is unknown. All of the sorted populations showed purity greater than 98%. V is TRBV28 and J is TRBJ2-7; TRBD1 might be the D (6 bases). This TCR derives from a man younger than 30 in good health. Sequencing was carried out using naive CD4+ T cells from blood. For the CDR3, the DNA is TGTGCCAGCAGTTTATCGGGGAGCTTAGGGGGCGAGCAGTACTTC. Its protein product is CASSLSGSLGGEQYF.